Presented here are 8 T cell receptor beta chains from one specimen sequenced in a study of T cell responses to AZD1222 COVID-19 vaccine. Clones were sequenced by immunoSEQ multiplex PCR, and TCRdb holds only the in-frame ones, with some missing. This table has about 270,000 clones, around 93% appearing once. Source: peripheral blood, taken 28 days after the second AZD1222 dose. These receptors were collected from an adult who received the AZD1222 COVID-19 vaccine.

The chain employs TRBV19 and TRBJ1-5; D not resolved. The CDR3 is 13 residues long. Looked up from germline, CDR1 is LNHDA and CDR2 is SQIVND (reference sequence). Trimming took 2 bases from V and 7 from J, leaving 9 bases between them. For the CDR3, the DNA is TGTGCCAGTAGTATAACAATAAGCCAGCCCCAGCATTTT. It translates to CASSITISQPQHF.

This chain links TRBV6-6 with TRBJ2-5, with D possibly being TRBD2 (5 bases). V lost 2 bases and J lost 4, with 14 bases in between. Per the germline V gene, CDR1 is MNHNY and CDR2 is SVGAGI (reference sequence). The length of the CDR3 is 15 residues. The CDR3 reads CASSYLAVAGETQYF. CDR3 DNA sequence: TGTGCCAGCAGTTACCTAGCAGTGGCGGGAGAGACCCAGTACTTC.

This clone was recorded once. DNA for the CDR3: TGCAGCGTGCGGGGATTGAATGAAAAACTGTTTTTT. Translating it yields CSVRGLNEKLFF. The V and J genes are TRBV29-1 and TRBJ1-4; the D is unclear. CDR1 is SQVTM, CDR2 ANQGSEA, per germline. The CDR3 has 12 residues. Trimming shortened V by 6 bases and J by 5 bases, and 10 bases separated the two germline ends.

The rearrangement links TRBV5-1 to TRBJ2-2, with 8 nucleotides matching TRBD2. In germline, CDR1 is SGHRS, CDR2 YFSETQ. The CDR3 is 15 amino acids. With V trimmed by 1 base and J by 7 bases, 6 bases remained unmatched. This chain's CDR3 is CASSLMGLEGGELFF. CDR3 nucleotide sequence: TGCGCCAGCAGCTTGATGGGACTAGAAGGCGGGGAGCTGTTTTTT.

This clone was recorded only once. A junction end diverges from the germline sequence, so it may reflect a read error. Here the CDR3 DNA reads TGTGCCAGCAGTTTAGACGGAGGGAGCTACGAGCAGTACTTC. It yields the protein CASSLDGGSYEQYF. The chain employs TRBV7-9 and TRBJ2-7; perhaps TRBD2 as D (6 bases). Germline CDR1 is SEHNR and CDR2 is FQNEAQ (reference sequence). The CDR3 spans 14 residues.

CDR3 nucleotides: TGTGCCATCAGGCCAGGGGTGAACACTGAAGCTTTCTTT. This gives the protein CAIRPGVNTEAFF. The chain links TRBV10-3 to TRBJ1-1; perhaps TRBD1 as D (6 bases). The CDR3 runs 13 residues. V was shortened by 6 bases and J by 0 bases, with 8 bases between the two germline ends. Germline CDR1 ENHRY, CDR2 SYGVKD.

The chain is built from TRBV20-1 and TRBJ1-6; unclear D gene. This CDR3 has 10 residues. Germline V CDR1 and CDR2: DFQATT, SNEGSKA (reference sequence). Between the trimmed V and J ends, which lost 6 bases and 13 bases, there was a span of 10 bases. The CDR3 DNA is TGCAGTGCCTCAGCGAGGCCCCTCCACTTT. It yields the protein CSASARPLHF.

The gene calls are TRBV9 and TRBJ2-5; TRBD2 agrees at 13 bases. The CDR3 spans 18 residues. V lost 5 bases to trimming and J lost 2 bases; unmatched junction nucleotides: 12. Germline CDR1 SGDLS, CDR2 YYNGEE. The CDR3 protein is CASSSSLGTSGAQETQYF. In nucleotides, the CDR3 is TGTGCCAGCAGTTCTTCACTCGGGACTAGCGGGGCACAAGAGACCCAGTACTTC.